The present entry profiles one TCR beta chain with its context. This clone came up once. Its antigen remains unidentified. Per-base quality was not reported, and no clone a single base away is much larger than it. In the prospective study, participants were about 18 to 100 years old, resided in about two dozen geographic areas of the United States, and were enrolled through a virtual design. Cohort assignment in the prospective study relied on participant-reported clinical history from a screening survey and a study questionnaire. For ImmuneRACE Cohort 3, a participant was defined as recovered based on two consecutive negative NP/OP PCR tests, clearance by a healthcare professional, or resolution of symptoms. In the prospective study, mobile phlebotomists collected whole blood, serum and a nasopharyngeal or oropharyngeal swab from each participant. Participants in the prospective study had the option to provide additional blood draws and questionnaires over a roughly 2-month period. Blood samples from the prospective study were shipped frozen or at room temperature prior to DNA extraction.

From its cysteine to its phenylalanine, the CDR3 spans 13 amino acids. The DNA shown is the 39-base CDR3, in frame from base 1. Trimming removed 9 bases from V and 7 bases from J, leaving 16 bases between the germline ends. CDR1 MNHEY and CDR2 SVGAGI were looked up in the germline V gene. These data belong to a study of blood T cell repertoires in COVID-19 (dated by TCRdb to the early 2020s). Turning to the overall study: Samples covering the acute and convalescent phases of COVID-19 were provided by collaborators in the United States, Italy and Spain. The prospective study material was composed of cDNA or gDNA derived from T cells, B-cell-depleted T cells, or PBMCs. Deeply sampled blood TCRbeta repertoires from subjects exposed to, actively infected with, or recovered from COVID-19 were included in the dataset. The repertoires were made available in a free public database intended to serve as a resource for research on the immune response to SARS-CoV-2. The samples were drawn from two sources: the first 160 participants of the ongoing ImmuneRACE study, and 950 to 1,500 subjects contributed by 6 global collaborators. Nearly every sample came with metadata listing a de-identified subject ID, COVID-19 status, age in years and sex. Where available, HLA class I and class II types were taken from metadata supplied by the sample provider and were not determined by assay-based typing.

TCRbeta CDR3 regions were amplified from genomic DNA by means of the immunoSEQ Assay, a bias-controlled multiplex PCR. The original methods were these. Nucleated cell counts per sample were estimated from amplification of reference gene primers within the assay. To quantify the absolute abundance of each unique TCRbeta CDR3 rearrangement, sequence reads were collapsed and filtered. Productive Simpson clonality was computed per sample as the square root of Simpson's diversity index over productive rearrangements. TCRdb provides this immuneACCESS table in a form limited to in-frame rearrangements. Some clones are lacking; in checked studies, under half of them reflect an unresolved V gene, and why the rest are absent is not known. V, J and clone size are taken as reported in that table, and D and trimming were inferred from the DNA itself. The sample has a few hundred thousand clones on record, more than 70% of them singletons. 1% to 1.5% of the sample is taken by the ten largest.

Paper-wide results and their limitations: The quantity of clinical and demographic metadata differed by source and by participant and was supplied without curation.

Recombination linked TRBV6-5 to TRBJ1-3; TRBD1 is possibly the D segment (6 matching bases). This sequence was found in a man aged 25-45 years who had recovered from COVID-19. Sample: PBMCs or T cells enriched from blood (not recorded which). The nucleotide sequence reads as follows: TGTGCCAGTCAGGAGGGGGGGGCTAACACCATATATTTT. This yields the protein CASQEGGANTIYF.